A single sample gave rise to the 25 T cell receptor beta chains below, sequenced in a study of T cells in Graves' hyperthyroidism and ophthalmopathy. Amplification yielded TCR beta CDR3 regions, with RNA transcripts as the source. The HTBI set primed first-round TCR CDR3 RT-PCR. TCRdb passed the multiplex PCR reads through MiXCR, listing each CDR3 protein once. The sample comprises hundreds of thousands of distinct CDR3 sequences, less than 20% of which are singletons, and around 14% rests with the top ten. The sequencing input was blood. The receptors originated from a woman aged 18 to 35 with Graves' hyperthyroidism.

V gene TRBV20-1 combines with J gene TRBJ2-7, with D perhaps given as TRBD1 or TRBD2 (5 bases each). Deletions cut 0 bases from V and 6 bases from J, with 15 bases between. Looked up from germline, CDR1 is DFQATT and CDR2 is SNEGSKA (reference sequence). This CDR3 has 14 residues. CDR3 sequence: CSARDLQWGTEQYF. CDR3 nucleotides: TGCAGTGCTAGAGACTTGCAATGGGGGACCGAGCAGTACTTC.

This clonotype was observed at least ten times. CDR3 protein: CASSFLLGSDTQYF. The CDR3 DNA is TGTGCCAGCAGTTTTCTTTTGGGTTCAGATACGCAGTATTTT. This chain links TRBV12-3 or TRBV12-4 with TRBJ2-3; no definite D call. CDR3 length: 14 amino acids. V dropped 3 bases and J dropped 4 bases, with 11 bases sitting between them.

This clonotype was observed at least ten times. Written as DNA, the CDR3 is TGTGCCAGCACCCGCCCCCTAGCGGGGGTTGCGAAGACCCAGTACTTC. It translates to CASTRPLAGVAKTQYF. The genes are TRBV6-2 or TRBV6-3 and TRBJ2-5; 10 bases are a match to TRBD2. This CDR3 contains 16 residues. CDR1 and CDR2 from the germline V gene are MNHEY and SVGEGT. The junction had 14 bases not matched to a gene; V was cut back by 7 bases and J by 6 bases.

In this sample, this clonotype turned up many times. This sequence joins TRBV7-8 and TRBJ2-2; D is undetermined. V shed 8 bases and J shed 4 bases, with 11 bases lying between them. The CDR3 spans 13 residues. The germline V gene encodes CDR1 SGHVS and CDR2 FQNEAQ. The CDR3 reads CASGTTSTGELFF. The DNA for the CDR3 is TGTGCCAGCGGCACTACAAGCACCGGGGAGCTGTTTTTT.

The chain combines TRBV13 with TRBJ2-7; perhaps TRBD1 as D (6 bases). CDR3 length: 15 amino acids. Germline V gene lookup returns CDR1 PRHDT and CDR2 FYEKMQ (reference sequence). V was clipped by 6 bases and J by 1 base, with 16 bases between them. CDR3 DNA sequence: TGTGCCAGCAGACCTGCGGGTAGGGGGTCCTACGAGCAGTACTTC. Translating gives CASRPAGRGSYEQYF.

This clonotype has a handful of counts. The V and J genes are TRBV20-1 and TRBJ2-7, with 9 bases fitting TRBD1. Looked up from germline, CDR1 is DFQATT and CDR2 is SNEGSKA (reference sequence). There are 18 residues in the CDR3. J gave up 5 bases and V 5 bases, and 22 bases lay outside the gene matches. In DNA, the CDR3 is TGCAGTGCTGTCACCAGGACAGGGGAGGCATCGGGTCCCAACGAGCAGTACTTC. Translation gives CSAVTRTGEASGPNEQYF.

This clonotype was found many times. The rearrangement joins TRBV6-1 to TRBJ2-1; D may match TRBD1 or TRBD2 (5 bases each). The length of the CDR3 is 13 residues. Trimming removed 3 bases from V and 7 bases from J, with 10 bases in between. Germline CDR1 is MNHNS and CDR2 is SASEGT. The CDR3 reads CASSDWGLNEQFF. In DNA form, the CDR3 reads TGTGCCAGCAGTGATTGGGGGTTGAATGAGCAGTTCTTC.

The chain couples TRBV4-1 to TRBJ2-7; 7 nucleotides line up with TRBD2. Trimming at V came to 4 bases and at J to 5 bases, leaving 8 bases not matched to a gene. The length of the CDR3 is 14 residues. The germline gives CDR1 MGHRA, CDR2 YSYEKL. The CDR3 spells CASSPGRERHEQYF. For the CDR3, the DNA is TGCGCCAGCAGCCCGGGGCGGGAGCGGCACGAGCAGTACTTC.

Many counts were recorded for this clonotype. The CDR3 region has the DNA TGTGCCAGCAGCAACCTACAGGGGCAGAACACTGAAGCTTTCTTT. As protein: CASSNLQGQNTEAFF. This chain connects TRBV27 to TRBJ1-1; 7 bases match TRBD1. The CDR3 is 15 amino acids. Germline CDR1 reads MNHEY; CDR2 reads SMNVEV (reference sequence). The trim removed 6 bases at V and 1 base at J, leaving 8 bases unmatched.

The V and J genes are TRBV11-3 and TRBJ2-3; 15 nucleotides agree with TRBD2. The V gene end was trimmed by 3 bases and the J gene end by 4 bases; junction bases not matched to a gene: 5. The germline CDR1 and CDR2 sequences are SGHNT and YENEEA. The CDR3 has 17 amino acids. The CDR3 nucleotides read TGTGCCAGCAGCTTCCCCGGACTAGCGGGAGGGCCAGATACGCAGTATTTT. As protein: CASSFPGLAGGPDTQYF.

This clonotype was counted ten times or more. CDR3 loop: CASSLQGSAFF. CDR3 in DNA: TGTGCCAGCAGTCTACAGGGGAGCGCTTTCTTT. J is TRBJ1-1 and V is TRBV2; 7 positions agree with TRBD1. This CDR3 contains 11 residues. J lost 11 bases, V lost 5 bases, and 5 bases had no gene match. Germline V lookup: CDR1 SNHLY, CDR2 FYNNEI. Full variable domain (remainder filled in from reference TRBV2 and TRBJ1-1): EPEVTQTPSHQVTQMGQEVILRCVPISNHLYFYWYRQILGQKVEFLVSFYNNEISEKSEIFDDQFSVERPDGSNFTLKIRSTKLEDSAMYFCASSLQGSAFFGQGTRLTVV.

This clonotype has a count of ten or more. This sequence joins TRBV6-1 and TRBJ2-5, with 7 nucleotides matching TRBD1. This CDR3 contains 13 residues. The germline gives CDR1 MNHNS, CDR2 SASEGT. Losses at the gene ends were 4 bases for V and 2 bases for J; bases not matched to a gene: 1. CDR3 loop: CASSAGGQETQYF. In nucleotides, the CDR3 is TGTGCCAGCAGTGCAGGGGGACAAGAGACCCAGTACTTC.

This clonotype has just a few counts. The genes are TRBV5-4 and TRBJ2-3, with a weak D call TRBD2 (5 bases). The length of the CDR3 is 15 residues. V was shortened by 5 bases and J by 1 base, with 14 bases between the two germline ends. CDR1 and CDR2 (germline): SGHNT, YYREEE (reference sequence). CDR3 in amino acids: CASRALGVGTDTQYF. In DNA, the CDR3 is TGTGCCAGCAGAGCGCTCGGGGTGGGCACAGATACGCAGTATTTT.

This chain joins TRBV14 and TRBJ1-1; tentative D call: TRBD1 (6 bases). Per the germline V gene, CDR1 is SGHDN and CDR2 is FVKESK. Trimming shortened V by 0 bases and J by 2 bases, and 13 bases separated the two germline ends. CDR3 size: 16 residues. The CDR3 DNA sequence: TGTGCCAGCAGCCAAGATCACAGGGCCTTCAACACTGAAGCTTTCTTT. Translation: CASSQDHRAFNTEAFF.

The V gene is TRBV6-1, the J gene TRBJ2-3; 9 bases agree with TRBD2. Germline assignment: CDR1 MNHNS and CDR2 SASEGT. The CDR3 runs 17 residues. Trimming at V came to 3 bases and at J to 5 bases, leaving 12 bases not matched to a gene. DNA of the CDR3: TGTGCCAGCAGTGACCCCTCGGTGGCTAGCGGGGTAGATACGCAGTATTTT. As protein: CASSDPSVASGVDTQYF.

This clonotype was seen repeatedly, ten times or more. The chain has TRBV28 and TRBJ1-5; D may be TRBD1 (5 bases). The CDR3 consists of 12 residues. V gave up 6 bases and J gave up 7 bases, with 10 bases separating them. The germline V gene has CDR1 MDHEN and CDR2 SYDVKM. CDR3 nucleotides: TGTGCCAGCAGGCGGGACGTACAGCCCCAGCATTTT. Protein product: CASRRDVQPQHF.

The chain uses TRBV24-1 and TRBJ2-5; D is unresolved. V lost 3 bases and J lost 5, with 15 bases in between. Per germline, CDR1 KGHDR and CDR2 SFDVKD. This CDR3 has 15 residues. The CDR3 is CATSDQTDPRETQYF. As DNA, the CDR3 is TGTGCCACCAGTGATCAGACGGACCCTCGGGAGACCCAGTACTTC.

The chain employs TRBV29-1 and TRBJ2-7; D not resolved. Deletions cut 6 bases from V and 2 bases from J, with 8 bases between. The CDR3 consists of 11 residues. Germline V CDR1 and CDR2: SQVTM, ANQGSEA. In DNA, the CDR3 is TGCAGCGTGTTTGTCGCCTACGAGCAGTACTTC. Translated: CSVFVAYEQYF.

This clonotype was counted many times. J is TRBJ1-1 and V is TRBV5-1; 9 bases fit TRBD1. CDR1 and CDR2 from the germline V gene are SGHRS and YFSETQ. V was clipped by 2 bases and J by 1 base; unmatched bases: 9. This CDR3 region has 17 residues. The CDR3 loop is CASSLMTGTGTNTEAFF. CDR3 bases: TGCGCCAGCAGCTTAATGACCGGGACAGGGACGAACACTGAAGCTTTCTTT.

This clonotype showed up just a few times. This sequence joins TRBV7-8 and TRBJ2-7; 8 bases agree with TRBD1. The germline V gene encodes CDR1 SGHVS and CDR2 FQNEAQ. With 3 bases clipped from V and 3 bases from J, the junction kept 7 bases outside the gene matches. The CDR3 consists of 15 residues. The CDR3 loop reads CASSFRTGNFYEQYF. DNA of the CDR3: TGTGCCAGCAGCTTTAGGACAGGGAATTTCTACGAGCAGTACTTC.

A word on this clonotype: Since a much larger clone is just one base distant, this may be a read error. This likely comes from a read error, as the CDR3 has no conserved phenylalanine or tryptophan at its end. J is TRBJ1-1 and V is TRBV14, with TRBD1 as a possible D gene (5 bases). V was pared by 2 bases and J by 10 bases, with 14 bases between. The CDR3 has 13 amino acids. Per germline, CDR1 SGHDN and CDR2 FVKESK. The CDR3 is CASSQSRGLGAFL. CDR3 DNA sequence: TGTGCCAGCAGCCAATCTCGGGGACTGGGAGCTTTCCTT.

Ten or more counts support this clonotype. The chain joins TRBV7-2 to TRBJ2-7; 11 bases are shared with TRBD2. The ends lost 3 bases at V and 6 bases at J; junction bases unmatched: 10. The length of the CDR3 is 16 residues. In germline, CDR1 is SGHTA, CDR2 FQGNSA. The CDR3 sequence: CASSFSGGDLGREQYF. CDR3 in DNA: TGTGCCAGCAGCTTTAGCGGGGGGGACCTTGGGCGCGAGCAGTACTTC.

Many counts were recorded for this clonotype. The rearrangement joins TRBV5-1 to TRBJ2-7, with D tentatively TRBD2 (6 bases). This CDR3 contains 15 residues. The V gene's germline CDR1 is SGHRS and CDR2 YFSETQ. V was pared by 0 bases and J by 1 base, with 11 bases between. In nucleotides, the CDR3 is TGCGCCAGCAGCTTGGGGGGGGTCCGTTCCTACGAGCAGTACTTC. Its translation is CASSLGGVRSYEQYF.

The chain combines TRBV5-1 with TRBJ2-3, with 8 bases fitting TRBD2. The germline V gene has CDR1 SGHRS and CDR2 YFSETQ. CDR3 length: 17 amino acids. V was pared by 3 bases and J by 3 bases, with 12 bases of the junction left unmatched. CDR3 nucleotides: TGCGCCAGCAGCTCAACAACCGGGACTAGGAGAACAGATACGCAGTATTTT. Amino acid sequence: CASSSTTGTRRTDTQYF. Combining the CDR3 with reference TRBV5-1 and TRBJ2-3 gives the whole variable domain KAGVTQTPRYLIKTRGQQVTLSCSPISGHRSVSWYQQTPGQGLQFLFEYFSETQRNKGNFPGRFSGRQFSNSRSEMNVSTLELGDSALYLCASSSTTGTRRTDTQYFGPGTRLTVL.

A note on this clonotype: Germline is not matched at one junction end, which may reflect a read error. The CDR3: CASSRQLKAYEHYF. The CDR3, as DNA: TGTGCCAGCAGTCGGCAGCTGAAAGCCTACGAGCATTACTTC. The chain is built from TRBV12-3 or TRBV12-4 and TRBJ2-7; no reliable D call. The CDR3 consists of 14 residues.